A single T cell receptor beta chain is shown here with its context. This specimen comes from a study of T cells in tuberculosis. The germline V gene has CDR1 MNHEY and CDR2 SVGAGI. The CDR3 length is 15 residues. V dropped 4 bases and J dropped 3; count of bases not matched to a gene: 3. Sequencing used immunoSEQ multiplex PCR; TCRdb keeps in-frame clones, though not all of them. There are under 45,000 clones in the sample; about 96% occur only once, and 3% to 4% lies in the top ten. The chain employs TRBV6-5 and TRBJ2-1, with 10 bases matching TRBD1. Sample: PBMCs. The receptor was isolated from a donor aged 10 to 29 with latent tuberculosis or without tuberculosis infection. As DNA, the CDR3 is TGTGCCAGCAGTTCGGGACAGGGGATCTACAATGAGCAGTTCTTC. It yields the protein CASSSGQGIYNEQFF.